Following are 24 T cell receptor beta chains from one sample sequenced in a study of CD8 T cells in ankylosing spondylitis. TCRdb used MiXCR to reprocess the 5' RACE reads, holding one entry per CDR3 protein. The table records 150,000 to 200,000 distinct CDR3 sequences, about a sixth of them present only once. Sequencing was carried out using blood, either unsorted or a sorted T cell fraction (not recorded which). The receptors shown here come from a male donor with ankylosing spondylitis or in good health (not recorded which).

This clonotype was detected only a few times. The chain employs TRBV29-1 and TRBJ2-7; weak D call: TRBD1 (6 bases). The CDR3 runs to 13 residues. Germline V gene data show CDR1 as SQVTM and CDR2 as ANQGSEA. V gave up 2 bases and J gave up 6 bases, with 14 bases separating them. DNA of the CDR3: TGCAGCGTTGAAAAACAGGGCATCGGCGAGCAGTACTTC. Translating it yields CSVEKQGIGEQYF.

This clonotype was counted a few times. This rearrangement joins TRBV10-3 to TRBJ2-3, with D perhaps being TRBD1 or TRBD2 (5 bases each). Per germline, CDR1 ENHRY and CDR2 SYGVKD. V shed 6 bases and J shed 0 bases, with 7 bases lying between them. CDR3 length: 13 amino acids. The CDR3 nucleotides read TGTGCCATCAGAGGGGACAGCACAGATACGCAGTATTTT. Its protein is CAIRGDSTDTQYF.

The chain couples TRBV5-1 to TRBJ1-2; the match to TRBD1 covers 9 bases. The CDR3 totals 18 residues. Germline lookup yields CDR1 SGHRS and CDR2 YFSETQ. V was pared by 1 base and J by 4 bases, with 14 bases of the junction left unmatched. The CDR3 region is CASSLRLKQGARVYGYTF. CDR3 in DNA: TGCGCCAGCAGCTTGCGCCTTAAACAGGGGGCGCGGGTCTATGGCTACACCTTC. The full variable domain, in which reference TRBV5-1 and TRBJ1-2 provide the parts outside the CDR3, is KAGVTQTPRYLIKTRGQQVTLSCSPISGHRSVSWYQQTPGQGLQFLFEYFSETQRNKGNFPGRFSGRQFSNSRSEMNVSTLELGDSALYLCASSLRLKQGARVYGYTFGSGTRLTVV.

Remarks on this clonotype: The junction departs from the called germline gene at one end, perhaps through a read error. This rearrangement joins TRBV6-4 to TRBJ1-1; 9 bases are a match to TRBD1. Germline lookup yields CDR1 MRHNA and CDR2 SNTAGT. There are 14 residues in the CDR3. The DNA of the CDR3 is TGTGCCAGCAGGGACAGGGGCTCGGTTGATGAAGCCTTCTTT. This codes for CASRDRGSVDEAFF.

This clonotype has a count of ten or more. This CDR3 is CASSSARYGYTF. The DNA of the CDR3 is TGTGCCAGCAGTTCGGCGAGATATGGCTACACCTTC. This sequence joins TRBV28 and TRBJ1-2; no firm D call. The V gene's germline CDR1 is MDHEN and CDR2 SYDVKM. Trimming cost V 4 bases and J 5 bases, with 8 bases left between them. This CDR3 is 12 amino acids long.

This clonotype has a handful of counts. The chain uses TRBV20-1 and TRBJ2-7; no firm D call. Germline CDR1 and CDR2: DFQATT and SNEGSKA (reference sequence). Trimming left V 3 bases short and J 3 bases short, with 9 bases between. The CDR3 spans 12 residues. The CDR3 reads CSASGSFYEQYF. The CDR3 DNA follows: TGCAGTGCTAGCGGTAGCTTCTACGAGCAGTACTTC.

This clonotype has at least ten counts. J is TRBJ1-2 and V is TRBV29-1; 7 bases fit TRBD1. The CDR3 length is 14 residues. The germline V gene encodes CDR1 SQVTM and CDR2 ANQGSEA. V lost 7 bases, J lost 2 bases, and 10 bases stayed unmatched. The CDR3, as DNA: TGCAGCGGACAGACAGGGAATACCAACTATGGCTACACCTTC. Its translation: CSGQTGNTNYGYTF. Filled out from reference TRBV29-1 and TRBJ1-2, the complete variable domain reads SAVISQKPSRDICQRGTSLTIQCQVDSQVTMMFWYRQQPGQSLTLIATANQGSEATYESGFVIDKFPISRPNLTFSTLTVSNMSPEDSSIYLCSGQTGNTNYGYTFGSGTRLTVV.

There are a few counts of this clonotype. The chain carries TRBV12-3 or TRBV12-4 and TRBJ2-1, with 7 bases matching TRBD2. The CDR3 covers 16 residues. Germline trimming cut 1 base from V and 1 base from J; bases unmatched to any gene: 4. The CDR3 is CASSLGLAESYNEQFF. In DNA, the CDR3 is TGTGCCAGCAGTTTAGGGCTAGCGGAGTCCTACAATGAGCAGTTCTTC.

This clonotype appeared a single time. V and J are TRBV5-1 and TRBJ1-2; D remains ambiguous. Germline CDR1 is SGHRS and CDR2 is YFSETQ. This CDR3 has 12 amino acids. Trimming cost V 1 base and J 6 bases, with 7 bases left between them. In nucleotides, the CDR3 is TGCGCCAGCAGCTTGATGGCAGATGGCTACACCTTC. Protein sequence: CASSLMADGYTF.

This clonotype was detected only a few times. The V and J genes are TRBV7-9 and TRBJ2-4; D ambiguous. Germline V gives CDR1 SEHNR, CDR2 FQNEAQ (reference sequence). V was pared by 0 bases and J by 8 bases, with 11 bases between. The CDR3 is made up of 14 amino acids. CDR3 residues: CASSLASGFDIQYF. The CDR3 DNA sequence: TGTGCCAGCAGCTTAGCCTCCGGCTTCGACATTCAGTACTTC.

The J gene is TRBJ1-1, the V gene TRBV7-9, with D possibly TRBD1 on 6 matching bases. Trimming left V 7 bases short and J 2 bases short, with 17 bases between. The V gene's germline CDR1 is SEHNR and CDR2 FQNEAQ (reference sequence). The CDR3 length is 15 residues. This CDR3 reads CASMGAGALNTEAFF. The CDR3 DNA follows: TGTGCCAGCATGGGGGCAGGGGCTCTTAACACTGAAGCTTTCTTT. The variable domain in full, with the rest retrieved from reference TRBV7-9 and TRBJ1-1, is DTGVSQNPRHKITKRGQNVTFRCDPISEHNRLYWYRQTLGQGPEFLTYFQNEAQLEKSRLLSDRFSAERPKGSFSTLEIQRTEQGDSAMYLCASMGAGALNTEAFFGQGTRLTVV.

Details on this clonotype: This clone may be a read error of a much larger clone one base away. The chain has TRBV15 and TRBJ2-7; TRBD1 matches 9 bases. The CDR3 totals 16 residues. Germline V gives CDR1 LNHNV, CDR2 YYDKDF (reference sequence). CDR3 protein: CTTSRVRGTGYHEQYF. In DNA form, the CDR3 reads TGTACCACCAGCAGAGTGAGGGGGACAGGGTACCACGAGCAGTACTTC.

The chain employs TRBV6-5 and TRBJ2-1; 11 bases are a match to TRBD2. The CDR3 spans 15 residues. The germline gives CDR1 MNHEY, CDR2 SVGAGI. Trimming at V came to 5 bases and at J to 5 bases, leaving 5 bases not matched to a gene. CDR3 loop: CASSDGTSGHNEQFF. The CDR3 DNA sequence: TGTGCCAGCAGTGACGGGACTAGCGGTCACAATGAGCAGTTCTTC.

There are many counts of this clonotype. The chain links TRBV29-1 to TRBJ2-3; 10 bases agree with TRBD2. Germline lookup yields CDR1 SQVTM and CDR2 ANQGSEA. With V trimmed by 1 base and J by 8 bases, 6 bases remained unmatched. There are 14 residues in the CDR3. The DNA for the CDR3 is TGCAGCGTTGAAGTAGCGGGAGGCCAGTCTACGCAGTATTTT. Its protein product is CSVEVAGGQSTQYF.

There are many counts of this clonotype. The V call is TRBV14, the J call TRBJ2-4; D gene ambiguous. Trimming removed 1 base from V and 1 base from J, with 11 bases in between. This CDR3 has 16 residues. CDR1 SGHDN and CDR2 FVKESK come from the germline V gene. This chain's CDR3 is CASSQVRTGAKNIQYF. The CDR3 DNA reads as TGTGCCAGCAGCCAAGTTAGGACGGGTGCCAAAAACATTCAGTACTTC.

The genes are TRBV5-5 and TRBJ2-1; 8 positions match TRBD2. Trimming at V came to 4 bases and at J to 7 bases, leaving 13 bases not matched to a gene. Per germline, CDR1 SGHKS and CDR2 YYEKEE (reference sequence). The CDR3 covers 16 residues. The CDR3 coding sequence is TGTGCCAGCAGCGGAGTCCGACTAGCGCCTCTTAATGAGCAGTTCTTC. Translation gives CASSGVRLAPLNEQFF.

This clonotype was detected a few times. The genes are TRBV27 and TRBJ2-1, with a possible D match to TRBD2 (6 bases). This CDR3 spans 15 amino acids. V lost 2 bases, J lost 1 base, and 9 bases lay in between. Germline V lookup: CDR1 MNHEY, CDR2 SMNVEV (reference sequence). The CDR3 DNA reads TGTGCCAGCAGTTTAAAGGAGGGATCCTACAATGAGCAGTTCTTC. Amino acids: CASSLKEGSYNEQFF.

In this sample, this clonotype turned up a few times. This chain joins TRBV5-1 and TRBJ2-5; tentatively, D is TRBD1 (5 bases). V lost 4 bases to trimming and J lost 1 base, with 11 bases between them. CDR1 and CDR2 from the germline V gene are SGHRS and YFSETQ. CDR3 length: 14 amino acids. In DNA form, the CDR3 reads TGCGCCAGCAGCGCTGACAGAGTCCAAGAGACCCAGTACTTC. Its protein product is CASSADRVQETQYF.

Many counts were recorded for this clonotype. The chain carries TRBV21-1 and TRBJ2-1; TRBD2, as called in the table, went unchecked against the DNA. TRBV21-1 is tagged as a pseudogene. The CDR3 covers 17 residues. DNA of the CDR3: TGTGCCAGCAGCAAAGTGTGTGAGCGGGAGGCGGCGCATGAGCAGTTCTTC. Its protein product is CASSKVCEREAAHEQFF.

This chain joins TRBV6-5 and TRBJ1-2; no clear D gene. This CDR3 contains 12 residues. From germline, CDR1 is MNHEY and CDR2 SVGAGI. V was shortened by 5 bases and J by 10 bases, with 14 bases between the two germline ends. CDR3 nucleotides: TGTGCCAGCAGTCCCGGGAGCTCAGCCTACACCTTC. This codes for CASSPGSSAYTF.

For this clonotype: One junction end disagrees with the germline gene, perhaps due to a read error. The chain uses TRBV11-2 and TRBJ2-5; D is tentatively TRBD1 or TRBD2 (5 bases each). CDR3 size: 15 residues. Germline values: CDR1 SGHAT, CDR2 FQNNGV. CDR3 sequence reads: CASSLSGTPEETQHF. DNA for the CDR3: TGTGCCAGCAGCTTGAGTGGGACCCCCGAAGAGACCCAGCACTTC.

This sequence joins TRBV7-8 and TRBJ2-1, with TRBD2 identical over 9 bases. V shed 3 bases and J 11 bases; nucleotides not matched to a gene: 8. The length of the CDR3 is 14 residues. Germline assignment: CDR1 SGHVS and CDR2 FQNEAQ. The CDR3 sequence is CASSLGGRVSKQFF. The DNA of the CDR3 is TGTGCCAGCAGCTTGGGCGGGAGGGTTTCTAAGCAGTTCTTC.

V gene TRBV27 combines with J gene TRBJ1-5, with 9 nucleotides matching TRBD1. The CDR3 sequence is 17 residues long. V was pared by 3 bases and J by 0 bases, with 6 bases of the junction left unmatched. In germline, CDR1 is MNHEY, CDR2 SMNVEV (reference sequence). CDR3 residues: CASSLGQGGYSNQPQHF. CDR3 sequence (DNA): TGTGCCAGCAGTTTGGGACAGGGCGGTTATAGCAATCAGCCCCAGCATTTT.

This clonotype was counted at least ten times. This rearrangement joins TRBV5-1 to TRBJ1-1, with D hard to call. The CDR3 contains 11 residues. CDR1 and CDR2 (germline): SGHRS, YFSETQ. V lost 6 bases and J lost 11, with 14 bases in between. CDR3 sequence: CASNTLFWAFF. As DNA, the CDR3 is TGCGCCAGCAACACCCTCTTTTGGGCTTTCTTT.